The sequence of this T cell receptor (beta chain) was determined in a study of T cells after yellow fever vaccination. Study results and limitations: Most clones from primary vaccination resurfaced after the booster (around 97% CD4, 75% to 90% CD8).

As for this clonotype: Antigen unknown.

TCRdb re-called the 5' RACE reads with MiXCR, one entry per CDR3 protein. The table includes about 260,000 distinct CDR3 sequences, approximately 12% detected once. Sequencing used CD4+ T cells sorted from PBMCs, obtained 45 days after the yellow fever booster vaccination. This receptor was identified in a man aged 30 to 45 who received the YFV17D yellow fever vaccine.

The CDR3 protein is CSARVPLNTEAFF. Written as DNA, the CDR3 is TGCAGTGCTAGAGTGCCTTTGAACACTGAAGCTTTCTTT. This rearrangement joins TRBV20-1 to TRBJ1-1; D is unclear. V lost 1 base to trimming and J lost 0 bases, with 6 bases between them. This CDR3 has 13 residues. CDR1 is DFQATT and CDR2 is SNEGSKA in the germline V gene (reference sequence).